This T cell receptor (beta chain) was captured in a study of cytomegalovirus exposure and HLA in healthy donors. A multiplex PCR was run with 60 Vbeta primers and 13 Jbeta primers. Clones were sequenced by immunoSEQ multiplex PCR, and TCRdb holds only the in-frame ones, with some missing. The table shows approximately 150,000 clones, with about 77% occurring only once. The germline V and J ends were trimmed by 4 bases and 4 bases, with 18 bases remaining between them. The CDR3 is 16 amino acids. The germline V gene encodes CDR1 SGHVS and CDR2 FNYEAQ. This chain joins TRBV7-6 and TRBJ2-3, with a tentative D call TRBD2 (5 bases). The TCR comes from a woman aged 45 to 65 in good health and CMV-seronegative. Sequenced material: PBMCs. The DNA of the CDR3 is TGTGCCAGCAGCTCGCGGGCAAACAGAGGAGCAGATACGCAGTATTTT. Translated: CASSSRANRGADTQYF.